Following are 31 T cell receptor beta chains from one sample sequenced in a study of control samples from healthy donors and cancer patients. Data came from immunoSEQ multiplex PCR; TCRdb stores just in-frame clones and leaves some out. The sample records more than 95,000 clones, approximately 93% being singletons. The specimen was blood. The source of these receptors is a young man in good health.

The chain is built from TRBV5-8 and TRBJ1-2, with TRBD1 identical over 8 bases. The germline V gene has CDR1 SGHTS and CDR2 YDEGEE. The V gene end was trimmed by 3 bases and the J gene end by 8 bases; junction bases not matched to a gene: 6. The CDR3 spans 13 residues. The CDR3 sequence is CASSSGQAQGYTF. CDR3 DNA: TGTGCCAGCAGCTCGGGACAGGCCCAAGGCTACACCTTC.

This chain uses TRBV3-1 (or the pseudogene TRBV3-2) with TRBJ2-7, with 8 bases lining up with TRBD1. The junction had 8 bases not matched to a gene; V was cut back by 5 bases and J by 2 bases. Germline CDR1 LGHDT, CDR2 YNNKEL (reference sequence). The CDR3 loop spans 15 amino acids. Here the CDR3 reads CASSWDRYSPYEQYV. DNA for the CDR3: TGTGCCAGCAGCTGGGACAGGTATAGTCCCTACGAGCAGTACGTC.

The chain carries TRBV6-6 and TRBJ1-2, with a weak D call TRBD1 (5 bases). Trimming shortened V by 7 bases and J by 4 bases, and 13 bases separated the two germline ends. Looked up from germline, CDR1 is MNHNY and CDR2 is SVGAGI (reference sequence). CDR3 length: 13 residues. This CDR3 is CASNRDSLYGYTF. As DNA, the CDR3 is TGTGCCAGCAATCGGGACTCCCTCTATGGCTACACCTTC.

CDR3 in amino acids: CASRDRGSQHF. Here the CDR3 DNA reads TGTGCCAGCAGGGACAGGGGGTCACAGCATTTT. The J gene is TRBJ1-5, the V gene TRBV12-3 or TRBV12-4, with 10 bases identical to TRBD1. After removal of 6 bases from V and 13 bases from J, the junction contained 3 bases not matched to a gene. The CDR3 is made up of 11 amino acids.

V and J are TRBV7-9 and TRBJ1-2; D might be TRBD1 (6 bases). This CDR3 contains 16 residues. CDR1 and CDR2 (germline): SEHNR, FQNEAQ (reference sequence). Deletions cut 4 bases from V and 3 bases from J, with 18 bases between. The CDR3 loop reads CASSSPLDAGDYGYTF. The DNA of the CDR3 is TGTGCCAGCAGCTCTCCCCTGGACGCAGGGGACTATGGCTACACCTTC.

The V call is TRBV6-5, the J call TRBJ1-2; TRBD1 matches at 7 bases. The CDR3 totals 14 residues. CDR1 and CDR2 from the germline V gene are MNHEY and SVGAGI. Unmatched junction bases numbered 10, after V lost 5 bases and J lost 7 bases. CDR3 loop: CASSTVGGRAGYTF. The CDR3 DNA reads as TGTGCCAGCAGTACGGTAGGGGGCAGGGCTGGCTACACCTTC.

The chain combines TRBV27 with TRBJ1-3; TRBD1 is a possible D gene (6 bases). The CDR3 covers 15 residues. Trimming shortened V by 6 bases and J by 2 bases, and 14 bases separated the two germline ends. Germline CDR1 is MNHEY and CDR2 is SMNVEV (reference sequence). The CDR3 reads CASSRTGITGNTIYF. For the CDR3, the DNA is TGTGCCAGCAGCCGAACAGGGATAACTGGAAACACCATATATTTT.

V and J are TRBV7-9 and TRBJ2-7; D unresolved. The CDR3 runs 14 residues. With 8 bases removed from V and 1 base from J, the gap between germline ends came to 15 bases. Per the germline V gene, CDR1 is SEHNR and CDR2 is FQNEAQ (reference sequence). CDR3 in DNA: TGTGCCAGCTCCTTCGGCGCGGCATCCTACGAGCAGTACTTC. Translation gives CASSFGAASYEQYF.

This rearrangement joins TRBV5-1 to TRBJ2-2; 12 bases map to TRBD2. This CDR3 has 15 amino acids. V lost 4 bases, J lost 4 bases, and 2 bases stayed unmatched. From germline, CDR1 is SGHRS and CDR2 YFSETQ. CDR3 in DNA: TGCGCCAGCAGCCCTAGCGGGGGGGCCACCGGGGAGCTGTTTTTT. As protein: CASSPSGGATGELFF.

This chain joins TRBV7-9 and TRBJ2-1; 9 bases map to TRBD2. CDR3 size: 15 residues. V shed 3 bases, J shed 8 bases, and the junction held 8 bases outside the gene matches. CDR1 is SEHNR, CDR2 FQNEAQ, per germline (reference sequence). The CDR3, as DNA: TGTGCCAGCAGCTTCGGTCTAGCGGGGTTCGATGAGCAGTTCTTC. It translates to CASSFGLAGFDEQFF.

V gene TRBV6-1 combines with J gene TRBJ2-7, with D possibly being TRBD1 or TRBD2 (5 bases each). This CDR3 contains 13 residues. The ends were cut back, 1 base at V and 4 bases at J, with 8 bases in the middle. CDR1 is MNHNS, CDR2 SASEGT, per germline. The CDR3 reads CASSEDGTYEQYF. DNA of the CDR3: TGTGCCAGCAGTGAAGATGGGACGTACGAGCAGTACTTC.

This clone was found once. The gene calls are TRBV12-3 or TRBV12-4 and TRBJ1-2; 7 nucleotides match TRBD1. The CDR3 extends over 13 amino acids. V was pared by 5 bases and J by 3 bases, with 3 bases of the junction left unmatched. CDR3: CASSTDRHYGYTF. Here the CDR3 DNA reads TGTGCCAGCAGTACGGACAGGCACTATGGCTACACCTTC.

The gene calls are TRBV24-1 and TRBJ1-2; 8 bases map to TRBD1. Germline CDR1 and CDR2: KGHDR and SFDVKD. CDR3 length: 15 amino acids. V was pared by 7 bases and J by 2 bases, with 8 bases of the junction left unmatched. CDR3 loop: CATSRTGTGNYGYTF. CDR3 nucleotide sequence: TGTGCCACCAGCCGCACCGGGACAGGCAACTATGGCTACACCTTC.

The chain uses TRBV3-1 (or the pseudogene TRBV3-2) and TRBJ2-1; D uncertain. Per germline, CDR1 LGHDT and CDR2 YNNKEL (reference sequence). This CDR3 region has 17 residues. Trimming pared 0 bases from V and 0 bases from J, leaving 12 bases between. The CDR3 nucleotides are TGTGCCAGCAGCCAAGATCTGGGCTACCCCTCCTACAATGAGCAGTTCTTC. Encoded protein: CASSQDLGYPSYNEQFF.

The chain combines TRBV18 with TRBJ2-2; D might be TRBD2 (6 bases). Germline assignment: CDR1 KGHSH and CDR2 LQKENI. The CDR3 totals 15 residues. Trimming stripped 6 bases from V and 5 bases from J, with 16 bases between. This CDR3 is CASSPTRISTGELFF. In DNA, the CDR3 is TGTGCCAGCTCCCCGACTAGGATTTCTACCGGGGAGCTGTTTTTT.

V and J are TRBV3-1 (or the pseudogene TRBV3-2) and TRBJ1-2; TRBD1 is a possible D gene (5 bases). Per the germline V gene, CDR1 is LGHDT and CDR2 is YNNKEL (reference sequence). V gave up 2 bases and J gave up 8 bases, with 15 bases separating them. This CDR3 contains 14 residues. As DNA, the CDR3 is TGTGCCAGCAGCCAACCGGGGGTTCGGCGGGGCTACACCTTC. Protein product: CASSQPGVRRGYTF.

The chain recombines TRBV3-1 (or the pseudogene TRBV3-2) with TRBJ2-1; TRBD1 matches at 7 bases. The CDR3 loop spans 17 amino acids. After removal of 4 bases from V and 5 bases from J, the junction contained 14 bases not matched to a gene. Germline CDR1 is LGHDT and CDR2 is YNNKEL (reference sequence). The CDR3 nucleotides are TGTGCCAGCAGCCCCCGGATTTGGGGGACAGTTAACAATGAGCAGTTCTTC. It encodes CASSPRIWGTVNNEQFF.

The chain combines TRBV11-2 with TRBJ1-5, with D possibly TRBD1 on 6 matching bases. V lost 5 bases and J 3 bases, leaving 14 bases between the germline ends. This CDR3 contains 15 residues. Germline lookup yields CDR1 SGHAT and CDR2 FQNNGV. CDR3 region: CASSLGGSVNQPQHF. CDR3 coding DNA: TGTGCCAGCAGCCTAGGGGGGTCTGTCAATCAGCCCCAGCATTTT.

The rearrangement uses TRBV27 and TRBJ1-6, with a tentative D call TRBD1 (5 bases). There are 10 residues in the CDR3. V was clipped by 10 bases and J by 10 bases, with 8 bases between them. CDR1 and CDR2 from the germline V gene are MNHEY and SMNVEV (reference sequence). The CDR3 coding sequence is TGTGCCACGGGGGGGTCACCCCTCCACTTT. Amino acid sequence: CATGGSPLHF.

The V call is TRBV5-1, the J call TRBJ1-1; TRBD1 matches 8 bases. Trimming took 1 base from V and 1 from J; bases not matched to a gene: 6. This CDR3 spans 16 amino acids. CDR1 SGHRS and CDR2 YFSETQ come from the germline V gene. The CDR3 DNA reads TGCGCCAGCAGCTTGCGAGCCGGGACAGGGAACACTGAAGCTTTCTTT. Its translation: CASSLRAGTGNTEAFF.

The chain has TRBV12-3 or TRBV12-4 and TRBJ2-2; either TRBD1 or TRBD2 may supply D (5 bases each). CDR3 length: 12 amino acids. With 6 bases removed from V and 8 bases from J, the gap between germline ends came to 10 bases. As DNA, the CDR3 is TGTGCCAGCAGACTTGGGGGTGGGGAGCTGTTTTTT. Protein: CASRLGGGELFF.

The V gene is TRBV6-5, the J gene TRBJ1-1, with D tentatively TRBD1 (5 bases). The CDR3 contains 14 residues. Trimming took off 0 bases at V and 4 bases at J, with 9 bases between the two ends. The germline V gene has CDR1 MNHEY and CDR2 SVGAGI. Here the CDR3 DNA reads TGTGCCAGCAGTTACTCTCAGGGAAGCACTGAAGCTTTCTTT. It encodes CASSYSQGSTEAFF.

This clone was counted a few times. The chain joins TRBV30 to TRBJ1-5, with 7 bases fitting TRBD1. This CDR3 has 12 amino acids. V dropped 0 bases and J dropped 9; count of bases not matched to a gene: 2. Germline V gene sequence: CDR1 GTSNPN, CDR2 SVGIG (reference sequence). CDR3 sequence (DNA): TGTGCCTGGAGTGTAGGGGGCCCGCCCCAGCATTTT. This gives the protein CAWSVGGPPQHF. The whole variable domain, remainder taken from reference TRBV30 and TRBJ1-5, is SQTIHQWPATLVQPVGSPLSLECTVEGTSNPNLYWYRQAAGRGLQLLFYSVGIGQISSEVPQNLSASRPQDRQFILSSKKLLLSDSGFYLCAWSVGGPPQHFGDGTRLSIL.

The V call is TRBV4-1, the J call TRBJ2-2, with D possibly being TRBD2 (5 bases). V was cut by 6 bases and J by 16 bases, with 18 bases left in between. This CDR3 has 12 residues. Germline CDR1 MGHRA, CDR2 YSYEKL. The CDR3 spells CASSPDDYIRFF. DNA for the CDR3: TGCGCCAGCAGTCCTGATGACTATATTCGGTTTTTT.

This clone was detected only once. DNA of the CDR3: TGTGCCACCACCTTTCGTAGACAGGGCCTAACTAGCACAGATACGCAGTATTTT. Amino acids: CATTFRRQGLTSTDTQYF. V usage is TRBV15 and J usage is TRBJ2-3, with 7 bases matching TRBD1. The V gene's germline CDR1 is LNHNV and CDR2 YYDKDF (reference sequence). The J segment lost 0 bases and the V segment lost 7 bases, leaving 16 bases of the junction unmatched. The CDR3 is made up of 18 amino acids.

The rearrangement uses TRBV6-5 and TRBJ2-1; TRBD2 aligns across 8 bases. Germline values: CDR1 MNHEY, CDR2 SVGAGI. V lost 6 bases to trimming and J lost 4 bases; unmatched junction nucleotides: 5. This CDR3 region has 14 residues. CDR3 loop: CASRRTSLYNEQFF. CDR3 DNA sequence: TGTGCCAGCAGGCGGACTAGCCTGTACAATGAGCAGTTCTTC.

The chain employs TRBV7-9 and TRBJ2-3; D is ambiguous. The V end was cut by 5 bases, the J end by 6 bases, with 12 bases between. The CDR3 contains 13 residues. CDR1 and CDR2 (germline): SEHNR, FQNEAQ (reference sequence). DNA of the CDR3: TGTGCCAGCAGCCCATCTTTGGGGGATACGCAGTATTTT. Its translation is CASSPSLGDTQYF.

CDR3 sequence reads: CASSLGTRTNNEQFF. Here the CDR3 DNA reads TGTGCCAGCAGCCTGGGGACTAGGACTAACAATGAGCAGTTCTTC. The chain is built from TRBV13 and TRBJ2-1, with TRBD2 matching 8 bases. The CDR3 loop spans 15 amino acids. The germline V gene has CDR1 PRHDT and CDR2 FYEKMQ (reference sequence). After removal of 5 bases from V and 5 bases from J, the junction contained 8 bases not matched to a gene.

V usage is TRBV2 and J usage is TRBJ2-5; 13 nucleotides agree with TRBD2. CDR1 is SNHLY, CDR2 FYNNEI, per germline. V lost 6 bases, J lost 5 bases, and 3 bases stayed unmatched. The CDR3 length is 14 residues. CDR3 nucleotides: TGTGCCAGCAGGGGGACTAGCGGGGTGGAGACCCAGTACTTC. Translating it yields CASRGTSGVETQYF.

This chain links TRBV5-6 with TRBJ1-4; D uncertain. The CDR3 runs to 12 residues. V was trimmed by 0 bases and J by 10 bases, leaving 7 bases between them. Looked up from germline, CDR1 is SGHDT and CDR2 is YYEEEE. The CDR3 nucleotides are TGTGCCAGCAGCTTGGCCGAGGTAAAACTGTTTTTT. Its translation: CASSLAEVKLFF. The full variable domain, its missing parts supplied by reference TRBV5-6 and TRBJ1-4, is DAGVTQSPTHLIKTRGQQVTLRCSPKSGHDTVSWYQQALGQGPQFIFQYYEEEERQRGNFPDRFSGHQFPNYSSELNVNALLLGDSALYLCASSLAEVKLFFGSGTQLSVL.

The genes are TRBV11-2 and TRBJ1-1; D gene unclear. Trimming stripped 2 bases from V and 4 bases from J, with 8 bases between. Germline assignment: CDR1 SGHAT and CDR2 FQNNGV. The CDR3 length is 13 residues. CDR3 coding DNA: TGTGCCAGCAGCTTATACCGGGGCACTGAAGCTTTCTTT. Translating it yields CASSLYRGTEAFF.